This T cell receptor beta chain was retrieved from a study of read filtering for tumor transcriptome and immune sequencing (dated by TCRdb to 2020 to 2022). At the level of the whole study: The cohort had approximately 16 male and approximately 15 female patients with a mean age of about 66 years, ranging from about 45 to 90. After DNase treatment, whole-transcriptome libraries were prepared with the TruSeq RNA Access Library Prep Kit. A main aim was a read-filtering strategy for immune repertoire data, specifically whether clonotypes supported by a single read should be removed. Using the same bone marrow samples, the study ran both targeted immune repertoire sequencing and bulk whole-transcriptome sequencing and then compared the TCR repertoires from each method. By revised international staging, about 8 patients were R-ISS I, 16 were R-ISS II and 6 or 7 were R-ISS III. TCR-region mapped reads per sample ranged from about 3.5 to 10.27 million with IR-seq versus only roughly 75 to 1273 with RNA-seq.

The CDR3 holds 14 amino acids from the cysteine to the phenylalanine. CDR3 DNA is the only sequence kept; it has 42 bases, read in frame from the first base. Looking up the germline V gene (reference sequence) yields CDR1 SSHAT and CDR2 FNYEAQ. The Immunoverse kit was used to build TCR libraries from 400 ng RNA, with molecular barcoded adaptors covering alpha/delta and beta/gamma chains. TCR library preparation was performed with the same RNA that was used for transcriptome sequencing. Sequencing of the TCR libraries was done on an Illumina HiSeq 4000 with 2 x 150 cycles. Per the original workflow: With MiXCR, TCR reads were aligned to human V, D, J and C references and assembled into CDR3 clonotypes, with quality filtering and error correction included. The tcR package in R was used for analysis of clonotype counts and gene usage diversity. For inspection of raw mapping reads, RNA-seq reads were mapped by STAR aligner version 2.5.3a onto GRCh37 of the human genome. To test the effect of sequencing depth on detected clonotypes, IR-seq fastq files were randomly downsampled using Seqtk 1.3. TCRdb trimmed the raw reads at Q25, called clones with MiXCR and kept productive beta chains. Identical CDR3 protein sequences are pooled into one entry, listed with their most common genes and DNA. The V and J calls, along with clone size, are taken from TCRdb and not from the paper's own processing. For this sample the table gives over 35,000 distinct CDR3 sequences, of which around an eighth were detected only once. Together, the top ten hold about 29% of the sample.

This clonotype was seen many times. This clone's antigen is unknown. A junction end diverges from the germline sequence, so it may reflect a read error. Each patient had bone marrow sampled at the time of active disease. Bone marrow mononuclear cells were isolated by Ficoll-Hypaque density gradient centrifugation. Myeloma plasma cells were removed and CD138-negative cells were obtained by negative selection following labeling with CD138 magnetic microbeads on a MACS separator. Flow cytometry on an Attune NxT with CD138 antibodies was used to check the purity of the isolated cells. Total RNA was extracted using TRIzol reagent and was quantified on a NanoDrop spectrophotometer. Paired RNA-seq and IR-seq were performed on the CD138-negative bone marrow sample of each patient. Paper-wide results and their limitations: Single-read clonotypes made up 80% to 90% of clonotypes but only approximately 3.2% of total reads in IR-seq, compared with more than 65% of clonotypes and approximately 45% of reads in RNA-seq. The sorted CD138-negative fraction was not purified T cells but a mixed bone marrow immune population. IR-seq captured clonotypes at much higher depth and more reliably than RNA-seq, and smaller IR-seq throughput sufficed to identify most shared clonotypes. The correlation between IR-seq and RNA-seq shared clonotype proportions was increased by removal of single-read clonotypes.

The TCR comes from a donor at least 40 years old with multiple myeloma. The receptor chain draws on TRBV7-7 and TRBJ2-5; TRBD2 is a weak D gene call, 6 bases matching. The specimen sequenced was a population of CD138-negative cells sorted from bone marrow. Reading the label with the study, this specimen's cell subset or site is: bone marrow mononuclear cells depleted of CD138+ plasma/myeloma cells by negative magnetic selection. The sequenced DNA: TGTGCTAGCAGCGGTTCCGGGGGAGGAGAGACCCAGTACTTC. Translated, it reads CASSGSGGGETQYF.